The 4 T cell receptor beta chains below come from one sample, sequenced in a study of identical twins (dated by TCRdb to 2015 to 2016). The library came from 5' RACE. TCRdb records Illumina HiSeq 2000 as the sequencer. TCRdb's own reprocessing of the public reads used fastp at Q25 and MiXCR and kept productive beta chains. Each entry is one CDR3 protein sequence, shown with its most common DNA and genes. In all, the sample holds approximately 1.8 million distinct CDR3 sequences, and under 35% of those were seen once. Clones ranked in the top ten supply about 0.27% of the sample. Sequenced: cord blood. All receptors come from a newborn girl in good health.

This clonotype was counted only a few times. The chain couples TRBV10-3 to TRBJ1-5; D not resolved. V lost 10 bases and J lost 6, with 16 bases in between. Germline V gene sequence: CDR1 ENHRY, CDR2 SYGVKD. This CDR3 comprises 13 residues. The CDR3 DNA reads as TGTGCCACCAGACCGACCACCTTTCAGCCCCAGCATTTT. It yields the protein CATRPTTFQPQHF.

The CDR3 DNA reads as TGTGCCAGCAGCCCGGACAGGGGGCTGAGTGGCTACACCTTC. This gives the protein CASSPDRGLSGYTF. The chain uses TRBV4-2 and TRBJ1-2; 11 bases align to TRBD1. The CDR3 length is 14 residues. J lost 7 bases, V lost 4 bases, and 5 bases had no gene match. Per germline, CDR1 LGHNA and CDR2 YNFKEQ.

The chain recombines TRBV20-1 with TRBJ2-5; 11 bases fit TRBD2. CDR1 and CDR2 from the germline V gene are DFQATT and SNEGSKA (reference sequence). The CDR3 totals 16 residues. V shed 1 base, J shed 11 bases, and the junction held 15 bases outside the gene matches. CDR3 coding DNA: TGCAGTGCTAGAGCCACCGGGACTAGCGGATACAATGAGCAGTACTTC. Translating it yields CSARATGTSGYNEQYF.

V is TRBV6-6 and J is TRBJ2-1; the D gene is possibly TRBD1 (5 bases). Germline values: CDR1 MNHNY, CDR2 SVGAGI (reference sequence). V was shortened by 8 bases and J by 8 bases, with 22 bases between the two germline ends. The CDR3 totals 15 residues. The CDR3 bases are TGTGCCAGCCTACAAACAGCCCAGTTGGGGCATGAGCAGTTCTTC. As protein: CASLQTAQLGHEQFF.